The 32 T cell receptor beta chains presented below share a single source sample, sequenced in a study of blood T cells in healthy people across ages. PCR was performed a second time for about 6 to 12 cycles using a sample-barcoded 5' primer and a J-beta primer mix. TCRdb reprocessed the 5' RACE reads via MiXCR and lists one record per CDR3 protein. The sample lists roughly 1 million distinct CDR3 sequences; about 25% were seen once. These data were likewise used in another study, on T cells of mothers and their children.

The sequencing input was blood. The receptors were sampled from a girl aged 2 to 9 in good health.

This clonotype was counted a few times. The chain recombines TRBV28 with TRBJ2-6; TRBD2 might be the D (5 bases). CDR1 MDHEN and CDR2 SYDVKM come from the germline V gene. V lost 3 bases to trimming and J lost 2 bases, with 35 bases between them. There are 24 residues in the CDR3. This CDR3 reads CASSFGSRWALRRRPRTGANVLTF. The CDR3 region has the DNA TGTGCCAGCAGTTTTGGGAGCAGGTGGGCTCTTCGGAGACGTCCAAGAACTGGGGCCAACGTCCTGACTTTC.

The rearrangement links TRBV18 to TRBJ1-1; D is possibly TRBD1 (6 bases). CDR1 and CDR2 (germline): KGHSH, LQKENI. The CDR3 consists of 12 residues. Trimming stripped 6 bases from V and 10 bases from J, with 15 bases between. The CDR3 spells CASSLGQIGAFF. Written as DNA, the CDR3 is TGTGCCAGCTCTCTTGGACAGATTGGAGCTTTCTTT.

V usage is TRBV7-2 and J usage is TRBJ1-4; D uncertain. CDR3 length equals 14 residues. CDR1 is SGHTA and CDR2 is FQGNSA in the germline V gene. With 1 base removed from V and 6 bases from J, the gap between germline ends came to 9 bases. CDR3 amino acids: CASSLEWNHEKLFF. The CDR3 nucleotides are TGTGCCAGCAGCTTAGAGTGGAATCATGAAAAACTGTTTTTT.

This sequence joins TRBV7-2 and TRBJ2-3, with D unresolved. Trimming took off 4 bases at V and 8 bases at J, with 10 bases between the two ends. Germline loops: CDR1 SGHTA, CDR2 FQGNSA. This CDR3 spans 12 amino acids. The CDR3 DNA sequence: TGTGCCAGCAGCTCGATGGGCGTTACGCAGTATTTT. Its translation is CASSSMGVTQYF.

V is TRBV6-5 and J is TRBJ2-7, with 7 bases that match TRBD2. Trimming took 7 bases from V and 0 from J; bases not matched to a gene: 9. The germline V gene has CDR1 MNHEY and CDR2 SVGAGI. This CDR3 contains 15 residues. The CDR3 DNA reads as TGTGCCAGCAATTCCTTCGGGGGGACCTCCTACGAGCAGTACTTC. This sequence encodes CASNSFGGTSYEQYF.

In this sample, this clonotype turned up a few times. The chain is built from TRBV29-1 and TRBJ2-7, with 10 bases lining up with TRBD2. Losses at the gene ends were 7 bases for V and 5 bases for J; bases not matched to a gene: 20. This CDR3 comprises 17 residues. Germline V lookup: CDR1 SQVTM, CDR2 ANQGSEA. As DNA, the CDR3 is TGCAGCGCCCAGAAGGCCCTCTCCACTAGCGGGAAACACGAGCAGTACTTC. It yields the protein CSAQKALSTSGKHEQYF.

The table lists this clonotype with a few counts. The chain carries TRBV2 and TRBJ2-7, with unresolved D. The V end lost 7 bases, the J end lost 2 bases, and 15 bases lay between the germline ends. CDR1 SNHLY and CDR2 FYNNEI come from the germline V gene. The CDR3 is made up of 14 amino acids. The CDR3 sequence: CASTVQYSPYEQYF. In nucleotides, the CDR3 is TGTGCCAGCACCGTTCAATATTCGCCCTACGAGCAGTACTTC.

This clonotype was seen a handful of times. J is TRBJ1-3 and V is TRBV15, with D uncertain. Trimming pared 4 bases from V and 0 bases from J, leaving 7 bases between. The CDR3 contains 14 residues. CDR1 and CDR2 (germline): LNHNV, YYDKDF (reference sequence). The DNA of the CDR3 is TGTGCCACCAGCATTTTGAGCTCTGGAAACACCATATATTTT. This encodes CATSILSSGNTIYF.

The chain links TRBV11-1 to TRBJ2-7; D remains ambiguous. Germline V gene data show CDR1 as SGHAT and CDR2 as FQDESV (reference sequence). The CDR3 loop spans 12 amino acids. V lost 8 bases and J lost 6, with 14 bases in between. The CDR3 coding sequence is TGTGCCAGCGGCGTTTTCAGCTCCGAGCAGTACTTC. Protein: CASGVFSSEQYF.

V gene TRBV19 combines with J gene TRBJ2-1, with D possibly TRBD1 on 6 matching bases. The assigned J gene may be wrong: the sequence end matches TRBJ2-7 better. This CDR3 spans 15 amino acids. Per the germline V gene, CDR1 is LNHDA and CDR2 is SQIVND (reference sequence). CDR3 bases: TGTGCCAGTAGCCTCAGGGACACCAGCTCCTACGAGCAGTACTTC. Amino acid sequence: CASSLRDTSSYEQYF.

The V call is TRBV14, the J call TRBJ2-7; D gene uncertain. The closer fit of TRBJ2-1 to the DNA end suggests the J call may be wrong. The CDR3 spans 12 residues. Germline-derived CDR1 and CDR2 are SGHDN and FVKESK. CDR3 bases: TGTGCCAGCAGCCAAGAAGCATATGAGCAGTTCTTC. Its protein is CASSQEAYEQFF.

V usage is TRBV29-1 and J usage is TRBJ2-7; D not resolved. The CDR3 is 12 residues long. The germline gives CDR1 SQVTM, CDR2 ANQGSEA. With 8 bases removed from V and 5 bases from J, the gap between germline ends came to 16 bases. Here the CDR3 reads CSIIREANEQYF. DNA of the CDR3: TGCAGCATTATAAGGGAAGCGAACGAGCAGTACTTC.

Only a few counts were recorded for this clonotype. This chain joins TRBV6-5 and TRBJ1-5; D gene unclear. Germline values: CDR1 MNHEY, CDR2 SVGAGI. The CDR3 has 15 residues. V gave up 2 bases and J gave up 1 base, with 9 bases separating them. The CDR3 nucleotides are TGTGCCAGCAGTTACAATCAGTTCAGCAATCAGCCCCAGCATTTT. Translated: CASSYNQFSNQPQHF.

The genes are TRBV7-2 and TRBJ2-2, with TRBD2 as a possible D gene (5 bases). V was trimmed by 0 bases and J by 4 bases, leaving 12 bases between them. The germline CDR1 and CDR2 sequences are SGHTA and FQGNSA. The CDR3 runs 16 residues. CDR3 DNA sequence: TGTGCCAGCAGCTTAGCGCCCACGGCGGGCACCGGGGAGCTGTTTTTT. Translated, it gives CASSLAPTAGTGELFF. The full variable domain, completed using reference TRBV7-2 and TRBJ2-2, is GAGVSQSPSNKVTEKGKDVELRCDPISGHTALYWYRQSLGQGLEFLIYFQGNSAPDKSGLPSDRFSAERTGGSVSTLTIQRTQQEDSAVYLCASSLAPTAGTGELFFGEGSRLTVL.

The chain joins TRBV7-3 to TRBJ2-3; maybe TRBD1 (6 bases). V was trimmed by 4 bases and J by 5 bases, leaving 10 bases between them. Germline CDR1 and CDR2: SGHTA and FQGTGA. The CDR3 runs 13 residues. The CDR3 DNA reads as TGTGCCAGCAGCTCCTTAGGGGGAGATACGCAGTATTTT. It specifies CASSSLGGDTQYF.

This clonotype was detected a few times. The V call is TRBV28, the J call TRBJ2-1; tentatively, D is TRBD2 (6 bases). The DNA end is more similar to TRBJ2-7, so the J call may be wrong. This CDR3 contains 14 residues. Germline values: CDR1 MDHEN, CDR2 SYDVKM. Here the CDR3 DNA reads TGTGCCAGCAGTTCCTCGACTAGATTGTACGAGCAGTACTTC. This codes for CASSSSTRLYEQYF.

This clonotype was seen a handful of times. This chain joins TRBV6-1 and TRBJ2-5; the D gene is possibly TRBD1 (5 bases). V dropped 4 bases and J dropped 1 base, with 13 bases sitting between them. The germline V gene has CDR1 MNHNS and CDR2 SASEGT. The CDR3 contains 15 residues. DNA for the CDR3: TGTGCCAGCAGTGCCACGACAGCCGCCCAAGAGACCCAGTACTTC. Protein sequence: CASSATTAAQETQYF.

This chain links TRBV11-3 with TRBJ1-6, with 7 bases matching TRBD1. The CDR3 covers 13 residues. From germline, CDR1 is SGHNT and CDR2 YENEEA. Trimming took 5 bases from V and 11 from J; bases not matched to a gene: 6. In DNA, the CDR3 is TGTGCCAGCAGCAAGGGGGCCCTTACACCCCTCCACTTT. Encoded protein: CASSKGALTPLHF.

The V gene is TRBV5-1, the J gene TRBJ1-4; D is perhaps TRBD1 (6 bases). The CDR3 sequence is 15 residues long. Germline CDR1 is SGHRS and CDR2 is YFSETQ. V lost 0 bases, J lost 4 bases, and 10 bases lay in between. This chain's CDR3 is CASSLGDTINEKLFF. In DNA form, the CDR3 reads TGCGCCAGCAGCTTGGGGGACACCATTAATGAAAAACTGTTTTTT.

V usage is TRBV25-1 and J usage is TRBJ2-1; 11 positions agree with TRBD2. CDR1 is MGHDK, CDR2 SYGVNS, per germline. The CDR3 extends over 15 amino acids. With V trimmed by 2 bases and J by 6 bases, 3 bases remained unmatched. The CDR3 sequence is CASSERLAGGNEQFF. CDR3 DNA: TGTGCCAGCAGTGAAAGGCTAGCGGGAGGCAATGAGCAGTTCTTC.

In this sample, this clonotype turned up a few times. The chain carries TRBV20-1 and TRBJ1-4; unclear D gene. The CDR3 length is 14 residues. Germline V lookup: CDR1 DFQATT, CDR2 SNEGSKA (reference sequence). Trimming took off 6 bases at V and 0 bases at J, with 11 bases between the two ends. The CDR3 DNA follows: TGCAGTGCCAGATCCGGGACAACTAATGAAAAACTGTTTTTT. It codes for CSARSGTTNEKLFF.

The V and J genes are TRBV29-1 and TRBJ1-5; 9 bases are a match to TRBD1. This CDR3 region has 12 residues. Looked up from germline, CDR1 is SQVTM and CDR2 is ANQGSEA. V lost 6 bases to trimming and J lost 5 bases; unmatched junction nucleotides: 2. The DNA of the CDR3 is TGCAGCGTCGGGGACAGGGATCAGCCCCAGCATTTT. Translating gives CSVGDRDQPQHF.

In its sample, this clonotype was seen a few times. This chain uses TRBV7-2 with TRBJ1-2; unclear D gene. The V gene lost 1 base and the J gene lost 4 bases, with 16 bases spanning the gap. This CDR3 region has 16 residues. In germline, CDR1 is SGHTA, CDR2 FQGNSA. In DNA form, the CDR3 reads TGTGCCAGCAGCTTAGACCCGGACCTTTATATCTATGGCTACACCTTC. Its protein product is CASSLDPDLYIYGYTF.

V gene TRBV20-1 combines with J gene TRBJ1-1; D not resolved. Trimming left V 2 bases short and J 8 bases short, with 9 bases between. From germline, CDR1 is DFQATT and CDR2 SNEGSKA (reference sequence). The CDR3 has 11 residues. CDR3 residues: CSARYGREAFF. CDR3 coding DNA: TGCAGTGCTAGATATGGGCGGGAAGCTTTCTTT.

The sample holds a few counts of this clonotype. V gene TRBV7-2 combines with J gene TRBJ2-7; D is unresolved. The ends were cut back, 2 bases at V and 2 bases at J, with 7 bases in the middle. The CDR3 sequence is 13 residues long. Per germline, CDR1 SGHTA and CDR2 FQGNSA. This chain's CDR3 is CASSLQLTYEQYF. For the CDR3, the DNA is TGTGCCAGCAGCTTACAGCTTACCTACGAGCAGTACTTC.

The chain combines TRBV29-1 with TRBJ1-2; D might be TRBD1 (6 bases). The germline gives CDR1 SQVTM, CDR2 ANQGSEA. V was clipped by 2 bases and J by 5 bases, with 12 bases between them. This CDR3 has 13 residues. The CDR3 nucleotides are TGCAGCGTTGAATTTCCGGGGGCGTATGGCTACACCTTC. This translates into CSVEFPGAYGYTF.

This clonotype has more than one count but fewer than ten. CDR3 sequence reads: CASSLPGQVNEQYF. The CDR3 DNA reads as TGTGCCAGCAGTCTCCCGGGACAGGTCAACGAGCAGTACTTC. V usage is TRBV2 and J usage is TRBJ2-7; TRBD1 matches at 8 bases. Germline trimming cut 5 bases from V and 5 bases from J; bases unmatched to any gene: 8. From germline, CDR1 is SNHLY and CDR2 FYNNEI. The CDR3 contains 14 residues.

The chain employs TRBV7-9 and TRBJ2-7, with no clear D. The CDR3 runs to 14 residues. Germline lookup yields CDR1 SEHNR and CDR2 FQNEAQ (reference sequence). V lost 2 bases and J 2 bases, leaving 10 bases between the germline ends. CDR3 nucleotides: TGTGCCAGCAGCTTAAGTGAGAATCCCTACGAGCAGTACTTC. This sequence encodes CASSLSENPYEQYF. The full variable domain, rest sourced from reference TRBV7-9 and TRBJ2-7, is DTGVSQNPRHKITKRGQNVTFRCDPISEHNRLYWYRQTLGQGPEFLTYFQNEAQLEKSRLLSDRFSAERPKGSFSTLEIQRTEQGDSAMYLCASSLSENPYEQYFGPGTRLTVT.

This chain links TRBV11-2 with TRBJ1-2; D remains ambiguous. Per the germline V gene, CDR1 is SGHAT and CDR2 is FQNNGV. This CDR3 region has 14 residues. V was pared by 1 base and J by 4 bases, with 10 bases between. This CDR3 reads CASSLGSAGYGYTF. The CDR3 nucleotides read TGTGCCAGCAGCTTAGGAAGTGCCGGCTATGGCTACACCTTC.

The chain employs TRBV14 and TRBJ2-7; 7 bases agree with TRBD1. From germline, CDR1 is SGHDN and CDR2 FVKESK. This CDR3 has 20 amino acids. With V trimmed by 3 bases and J by 3 bases, 23 bases remained unmatched. The CDR3 region is CASSHLLTGTVFSSSYEQYF. The CDR3 DNA follows: TGTGCCAGCAGCCATCTCTTGACCGGGACAGTGTTCTCCAGCAGCTACGAGCAGTACTTC.

This clonotype showed up just a few times. The J gene is TRBJ1-1, the V gene TRBV7-6, with 7 bases that match TRBD1. The ends lost 1 base at V and 4 bases at J; junction bases unmatched: 3. Germline V gives CDR1 SGHVS, CDR2 FNYEAQ. This CDR3 has 14 amino acids. This CDR3 is CASSLDRDSTEAFF. For the CDR3, the DNA is TGTGCCAGCAGCTTAGACAGGGACAGCACTGAAGCTTTCTTT.

This clonotype was seen a few times. The V call is TRBV9, the J call TRBJ2-5; TRBD1 agrees at 7 bases. This CDR3 is built from 14 residues. Germline CDR1 reads SGDLS; CDR2 reads YYNGEE. V dropped 3 bases and J dropped 5; count of bases not matched to a gene: 7. The CDR3 bases are TGTGCCAGCAGCGCCCGACAGGGTGGGGAGACCCAGTACTTC. Translation: CASSARQGGETQYF.